The T cell receptor beta chain described here comes from a study of blood T cell repertoires in COVID-19. Original data processing: Nucleated cell counts were estimated from reference gene primer amplification. TCRdb keeps only in-frame clones here, not all; method: immunoSEQ multiplex PCR. V and J calls and clone size are copied from that table; D and trimming were computed from the DNA. In the table there are about 230,000 clones, 84% of which are singletons. The receptor was derived from an elderly woman with active or convalescent COVID-19. The sample was peripheral blood.

In DNA, the CDR3 is TGTGCCAGCAGAAAGGACAGCCGAGAGGTGTTTTTT. The encoded protein is CASRKDSREVFF. The rearrangement joins TRBV2 to TRBJ2-2; tentative D call: TRBD1 (6 bases). The CDR3 consists of 12 residues. V dropped 6 bases and J dropped 15 bases, with 17 bases sitting between them. The V gene's germline CDR1 is SNHLY and CDR2 FYNNEI.